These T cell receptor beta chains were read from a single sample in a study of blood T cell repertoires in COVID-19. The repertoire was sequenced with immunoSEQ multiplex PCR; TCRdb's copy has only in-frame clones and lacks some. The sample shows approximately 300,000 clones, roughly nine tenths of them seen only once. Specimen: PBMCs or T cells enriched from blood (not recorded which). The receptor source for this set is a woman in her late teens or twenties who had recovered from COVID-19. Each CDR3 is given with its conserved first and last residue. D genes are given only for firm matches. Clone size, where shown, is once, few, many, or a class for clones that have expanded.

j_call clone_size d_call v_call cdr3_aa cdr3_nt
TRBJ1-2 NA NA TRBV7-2 CASSLDRQLHGYTF TGTGCCAGCAGCTTAGACAGGCAACTACACGGCTACACCTTC
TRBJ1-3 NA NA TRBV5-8 CASSLGGYTTIYF TGTGCCAGCAGCTTGGGGGGCTATACCACCATATATTTT
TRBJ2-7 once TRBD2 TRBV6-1 CASSDGGRSTEQYF TGTGCCAGCAGTGACGGCGGGAGGTCGACCGAGCAGTACTTC
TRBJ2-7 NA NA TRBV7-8 CASSLALGGFNSYEQYF TGTGCCAGCAGCTTAGCACTAGGCGGGTTTAATTCCTACGAGCAGTACTTC
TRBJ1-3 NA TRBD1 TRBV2 CASRNDRGGNTIYF TGTGCCAGCAGAAACGACAGGGGGGGAAACACCATATATTTT
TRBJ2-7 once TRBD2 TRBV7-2 CASRTSGGEPYEQYF TGTGCCAGCAGGACTAGCGGGGGGGAACCCTACGAGCAGTACTTC
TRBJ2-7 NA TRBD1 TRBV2 CASSPTGASYEQYF TGTGCCAGCAGTCCGACAGGGGCCTCCTACGAGCAGTACTTC
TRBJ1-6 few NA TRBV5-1 CASSLVTVHNSPLHF TGCGCCAGCAGCTTGGTAACAGTTCATAATTCACCCCTCCACTTT
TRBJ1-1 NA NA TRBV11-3 CASSAGNEAFF TGTGCCAGCAGCGCGGGGAATGAAGCTTTCTTT
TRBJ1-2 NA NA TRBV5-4 CASSPDTDGYTF TGTGCCAGCAGCCCTGACACGGATGGCTACACCTTC
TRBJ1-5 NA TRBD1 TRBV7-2 CASSYDRASNQPQHF TGTGCCAGCAGCTACGACAGGGCTAGCAATCAGCCCCAGCATTTT
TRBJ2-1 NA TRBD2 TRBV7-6 CASTSLRAGGTNEQFF TGTGCCAGCACCTCCTTGCGGGCGGGAGGCACGAATGAGCAGTTCTTC
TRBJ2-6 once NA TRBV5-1 CASSSRGSGANVLTF TGCGCCAGCAGCTCTAGGGGGTCTGGGGCCAACGTCCTGACTTTC